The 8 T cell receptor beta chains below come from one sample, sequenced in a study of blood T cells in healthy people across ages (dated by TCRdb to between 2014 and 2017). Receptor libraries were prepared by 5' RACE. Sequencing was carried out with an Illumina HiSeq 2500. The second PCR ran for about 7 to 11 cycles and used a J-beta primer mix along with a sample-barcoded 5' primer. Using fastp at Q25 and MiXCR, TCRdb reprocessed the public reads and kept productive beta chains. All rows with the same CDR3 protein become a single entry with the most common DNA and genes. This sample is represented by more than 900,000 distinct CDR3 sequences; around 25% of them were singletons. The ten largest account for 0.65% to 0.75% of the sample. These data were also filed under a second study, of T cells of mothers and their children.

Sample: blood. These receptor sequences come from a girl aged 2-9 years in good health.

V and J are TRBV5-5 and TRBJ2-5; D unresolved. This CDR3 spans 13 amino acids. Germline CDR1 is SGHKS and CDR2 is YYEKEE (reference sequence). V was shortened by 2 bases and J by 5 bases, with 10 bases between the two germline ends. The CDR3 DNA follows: TGTGCCAGCAGCTTCCTAGTTTGGGAGACCCAGTACTTC. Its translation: CASSFLVWETQYF.

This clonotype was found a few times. The CDR3: CASSLATDSAEKLFF. CDR3 nucleotides: TGTGCCAGCAGCTTAGCAACCGACAGCGCAGAAAAACTGTTTTTT. The chain carries TRBV7-9 and TRBJ1-4, with a possible D match to TRBD1 (5 bases). Germline V gene lookup returns CDR1 SEHNR and CDR2 FQNEAQ (reference sequence). Trimming left V 0 bases short and J 8 bases short, with 13 bases between. The length of the CDR3 is 15 residues.

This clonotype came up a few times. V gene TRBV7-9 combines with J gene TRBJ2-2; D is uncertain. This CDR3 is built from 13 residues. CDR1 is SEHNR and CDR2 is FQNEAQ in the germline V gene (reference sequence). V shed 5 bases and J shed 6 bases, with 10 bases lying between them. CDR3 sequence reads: CASSKELAGELFF. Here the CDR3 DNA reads TGTGCCAGCAGCAAGGAGTTAGCCGGGGAGCTGTTTTTT.

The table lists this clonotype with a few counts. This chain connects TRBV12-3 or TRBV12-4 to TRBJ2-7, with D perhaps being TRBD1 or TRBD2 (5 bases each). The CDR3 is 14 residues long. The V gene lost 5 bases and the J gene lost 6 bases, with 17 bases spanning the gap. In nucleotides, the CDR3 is TGTGCCAGCAGTGATCCGGGACGGACGGCCGAGCAGTACTTC. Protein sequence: CASSDPGRTAEQYF.

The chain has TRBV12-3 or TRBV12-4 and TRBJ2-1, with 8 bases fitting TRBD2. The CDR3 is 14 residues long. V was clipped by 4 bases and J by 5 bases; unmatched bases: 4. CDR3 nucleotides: TGTGCCAGCAGTTCGGGGGGGAGGGACAATGAGCAGTTCTTC. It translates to CASSSGGRDNEQFF.

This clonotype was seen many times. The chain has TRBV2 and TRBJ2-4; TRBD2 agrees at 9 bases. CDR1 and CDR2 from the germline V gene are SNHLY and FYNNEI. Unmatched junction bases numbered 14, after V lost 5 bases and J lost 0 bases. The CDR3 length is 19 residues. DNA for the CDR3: TGTGCCAGCAGTCAGCCGGCGGGAGGGAAAACCTTAGCCAAAAACATTCAGTACTTC. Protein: CASSQPAGGKTLAKNIQYF. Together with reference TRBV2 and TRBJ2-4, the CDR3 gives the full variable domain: EPEVTQTPSHQVTQMGQEVILRCVPISNHLYFYWYRQILGQKVEFLVSFYNNEISEKSEIFDDQFSVERPDGSNFTLKIRSTKLEDSAMYFCASSQPAGGKTLAKNIQYFGAGTRLSVL.

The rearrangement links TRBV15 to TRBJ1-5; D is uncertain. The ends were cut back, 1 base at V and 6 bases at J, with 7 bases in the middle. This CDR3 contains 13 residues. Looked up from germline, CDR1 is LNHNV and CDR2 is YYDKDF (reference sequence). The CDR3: CATSRVSSQPQHF. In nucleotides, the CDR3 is TGTGCCACCAGCAGAGTTTCCAGTCAGCCCCAGCATTTT.

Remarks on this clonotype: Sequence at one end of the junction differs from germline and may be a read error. The CDR3 DNA follows: TGTGCCAGCAGCTCTTCTAACACTTTGTACAATGAGCGGTTCTTC. Protein: CASSSSNTLYNERFF. The chain has TRBV7-2 and TRBJ2-1; D is uncertain. Per the germline V gene, CDR1 is SGHTA and CDR2 is FQGNSA. The CDR3 covers 15 residues.